This T cell receptor (beta chain) was sequenced in a study of cytomegalovirus exposure and HLA in healthy donors. V lost 7 bases to trimming and J lost 4 bases; unmatched junction nucleotides: 9. Germline V gene sequence: CDR1 SGHVS, CDR2 FNYEAQ. The CDR3 totals 15 residues. Nominal health characterized the donors when sampled, though unrecorded immune exposures were likely. PCR involved 60 Vbeta and 13 Jbeta primers. Sequencing was performed with immunoSEQ multiplex PCR; in TCRdb, only in-frame clones are kept and a portion is missing. The sample has over 100,000 clones, around 80% seen once. Notes on the study in general: Reported findings show TCR beta sequences accurately forecast HLA-A and HLA-B alleles in most subjects. Later genetic work tied a missense DCLRE1C variant to beta-chain V and J trimming. Across donors, presence/absence analyses took sequencing depth to be roughly uniform.

Of note for this clone: Its target is not known.

The chain is built from TRBV7-6 and TRBJ2-5; 10 bases are a match to TRBD2. The sequence was obtained from a female donor in good health and CMV-seronegative. Sequenced input: PBMCs. The CDR3 DNA sequence: TGTGCCAGCACTCCTTTCGCTAGCGGGAGAGAGACCCAGTACTTC. Translation gives CASTPFASGRETQYF.